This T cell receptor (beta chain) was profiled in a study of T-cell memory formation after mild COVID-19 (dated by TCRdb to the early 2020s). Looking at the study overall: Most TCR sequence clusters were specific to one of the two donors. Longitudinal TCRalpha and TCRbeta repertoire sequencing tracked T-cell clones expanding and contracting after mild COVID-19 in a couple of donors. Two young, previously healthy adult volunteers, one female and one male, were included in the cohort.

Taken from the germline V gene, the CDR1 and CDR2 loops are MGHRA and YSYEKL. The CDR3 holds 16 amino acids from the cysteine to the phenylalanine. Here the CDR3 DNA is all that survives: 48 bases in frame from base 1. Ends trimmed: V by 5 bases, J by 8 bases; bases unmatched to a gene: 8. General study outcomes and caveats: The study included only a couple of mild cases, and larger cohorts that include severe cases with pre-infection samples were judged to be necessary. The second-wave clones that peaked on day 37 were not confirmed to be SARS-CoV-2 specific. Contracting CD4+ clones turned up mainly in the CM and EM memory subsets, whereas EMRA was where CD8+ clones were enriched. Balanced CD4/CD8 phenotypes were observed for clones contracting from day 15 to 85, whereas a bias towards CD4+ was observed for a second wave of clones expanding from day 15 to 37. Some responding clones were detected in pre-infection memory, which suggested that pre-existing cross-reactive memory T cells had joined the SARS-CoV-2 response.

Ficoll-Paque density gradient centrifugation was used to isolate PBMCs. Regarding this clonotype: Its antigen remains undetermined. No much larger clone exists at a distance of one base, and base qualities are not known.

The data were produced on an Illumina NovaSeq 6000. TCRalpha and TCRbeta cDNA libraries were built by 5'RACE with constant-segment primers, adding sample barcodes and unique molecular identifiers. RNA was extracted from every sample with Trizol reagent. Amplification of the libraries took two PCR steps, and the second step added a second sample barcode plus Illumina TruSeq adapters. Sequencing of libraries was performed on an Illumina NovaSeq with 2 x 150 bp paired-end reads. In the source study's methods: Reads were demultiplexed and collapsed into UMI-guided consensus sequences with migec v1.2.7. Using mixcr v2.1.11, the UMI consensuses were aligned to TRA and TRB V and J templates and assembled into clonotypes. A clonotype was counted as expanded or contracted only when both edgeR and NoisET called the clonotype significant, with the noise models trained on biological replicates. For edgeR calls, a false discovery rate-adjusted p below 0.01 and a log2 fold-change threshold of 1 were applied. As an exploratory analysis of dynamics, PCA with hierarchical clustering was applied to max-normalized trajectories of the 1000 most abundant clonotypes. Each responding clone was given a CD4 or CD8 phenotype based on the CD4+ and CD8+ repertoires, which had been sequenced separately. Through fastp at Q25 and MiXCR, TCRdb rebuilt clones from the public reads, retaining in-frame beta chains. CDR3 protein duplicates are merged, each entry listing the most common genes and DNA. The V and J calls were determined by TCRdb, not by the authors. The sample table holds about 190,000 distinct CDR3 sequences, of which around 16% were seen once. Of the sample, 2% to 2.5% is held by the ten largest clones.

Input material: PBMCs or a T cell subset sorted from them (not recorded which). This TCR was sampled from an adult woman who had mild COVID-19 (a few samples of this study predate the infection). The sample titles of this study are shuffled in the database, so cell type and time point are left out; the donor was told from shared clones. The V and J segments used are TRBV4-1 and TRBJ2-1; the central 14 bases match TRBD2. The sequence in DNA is TGCGCCAGCAGCGAACGGGGACTAGCGGGGGCCGATGAGCAGTTCTTC. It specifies CASSERGLAGADEQFF.